This T cell receptor beta chain is drawn from a study of blood T cell repertoires in COVID-19. On the study more broadly: T cells, B-cell-depleted T cells, or PBMCs supplied cDNA or gDNA.

Trimming removed 7 bases from V and 3 bases from J; junction bases left unmatched: 16. This CDR3 comprises 17 residues. In germline, CDR1 is LNHDA, CDR2 SQIVND (reference sequence). Across 20 to 25 US areas, participants ranged in age from about 18 to 90 years. Participants had their cohort set by participant-reported clinical history. The authors' processing: It was from reference gene primer amplification that nucleated cell counts were estimated. Sequencing was performed with immunoSEQ multiplex PCR; in TCRdb, only in-frame clones are kept and a portion is missing. The DNA gave D and trimming, while V, J and clone size come from that table. The sample comprises 350,000 or so clones, roughly 85% of which are singletons, and around 4.5% rests with the top ten.

The chain recombines TRBV19 with TRBJ2-7; 9 nucleotides agree with TRBD1. This sequence was found in a woman between 40 and 55 years old with acute COVID-19. What was sequenced was PBMCs or T cells enriched from blood (not recorded which). The CDR3 here is CASIRTGDRVSFYEQYF. CDR3 coding DNA: TGTGCCAGTATTAGGACAGGGGATCGAGTCAGCTTCTACGAGCAGTACTTC.